This paragraph covers one TCR beta chain sequence. 5' RACE with UMI labels generated the TRB cDNA libraries. TCRdb re-called the 5' RACE reads; every CDR3 protein appears as one record, without DNA. The sample table includes 100,000 to 150,000 distinct CDR3 sequences. The data are from a study of CXCR3-negative and CXCR3-positive naive CD8 T cells. On the study more broadly: With about 1.5 +/- 0.3 million reads per library, the TRB reads numbered roughly 130 million in total.

CDR1 SGHDT and CDR2 YYEEEE come from the germline V gene. This CDR3 comprises 13 residues. The rearrangement joins TRBV5-6 to TRBJ2-3. Sequenced input: naive CXCR3- CD8+ T cells from blood. The sample's subset: CD45RO-CCR7+CD27+CD95- naive CD8+ T cells lacking CXCR3 (TNR3-). The source of this sequence is a human donor in good health. Some clones in this sample may be carry-over from other donors' samples. CDR3 sequence: CASSLELADTQYF. The whole variable domain, filled in from reference TRBV5-6 and TRBJ2-3, reads DAGVTQSPTHLIKTRGQQVTLRCSPKSGHDTVSWYQQALGQGPQFIFQYYEEEERQRGNFPDRFSGHQFPNYSSELNVNALLLGDSALYLCASSLELADTQYFGPGTRLTVL.